One sample yielded the 3 T cell receptor beta chains listed below, sequenced in a study of beta chain features in type 1 diabetes. What was sequenced were expressed TCRB transcripts, since all of the isolated RNA had been reverse transcribed. The method was immunoSEQ multiplex PCR; TCRdb's version includes in-frame clones alone and lacks a portion of them. The sample holds some 350,000 clones, around 10% seen once. No antigen has been identified for these receptors. The study's findings and limits: Type 1 diabetes patients showed a moderate but significant shortening of TCRB CDR3s in all four CD4+ subsets.

Material: central memory CD4+ T cells from blood. The receptors here all came from a young man with type 1 diabetes.

This CDR3 reads CASSGTGGYGYTF. CDR3 DNA sequence: TGTGCCAGCAGCGGGACTGGGGGGTATGGCTACACCTTC. The chain joins TRBV11-3 to TRBJ1-2, with D possibly being TRBD1 (5 bases). The CDR3 runs 13 residues. The germline CDR1 and CDR2 sequences are SGHNT and YENEEA. V was shortened by 5 bases and J by 5 bases, with 12 bases between the two germline ends.

The sample holds one count of this clone. This clone may be a read error of a much larger clone one base away. The chain employs TRBV7-9 and TRBJ2-1; 7 positions match TRBD1. Unmatched junction bases numbered 3, after V lost 3 bases and J lost 4 bases. This CDR3 spans 14 amino acids. The germline CDR1 and CDR2 sequences are SEHNR and FQNEAQ (reference sequence). Here the CDR3 DNA reads TGTGCCAGCAGCTTCGGGACAGCATACAATGAGCAGTTCTTC. It yields the protein CASSFGTAYNEQFF.

This clone was observed a handful of times. CDR3: CAGTGNEKLFF. The CDR3 region has the DNA TGCGCCGGGACAGGGAATGAAAAACTGTTTTTT. V and J are TRBV29-1 and TRBJ1-4; 9 bases line up with TRBD1. The CDR3 spans 11 residues. In germline, CDR1 is SQVTM, CDR2 ANQGSEA. Supplemented by reference TRBV29-1 and TRBJ1-4, the full variable domain reads SAVISQKPSRDICQRGTSLTIQCQVDSQVTMMFWYRQQPGQSLTLIATANQGSEATYESGFVIDKFPISRPNLTFSTLTVSNMSPEDSSIYLCAGTGNEKLFFGSGTQLSVL.